Presented here are 6 T cell receptor beta chains from one specimen sequenced in a study of blood T cell repertoires in COVID-19. Here immunoSEQ multiplex PCR was the method, and the copy in TCRdb shows in-frame clones only, minus some. The table lists over 200,000 clones, nearly 90% of them singletons. The source material was PBMCs or T cells enriched from blood (not recorded which). These receptors all stem from a man aged 25-40 years who had recovered from COVID-19.

The rearrangement joins TRBV7-9 to TRBJ2-3; D remains unclear. The CDR3 has 15 residues. Germline values: CDR1 SEHNR, CDR2 FQNEAQ (reference sequence). V lost 0 bases, J lost 1 base, and 8 bases lay in between. The CDR3: CASSLASSGTDTQYF. The CDR3 nucleotides are TGTGCCAGCAGCTTAGCAAGCTCTGGCACAGATACGCAGTATTTT.

The gene calls are TRBV9 and TRBJ1-2; TRBD1 matches 7 bases. CDR1 and CDR2 (germline): SGDLS, YYNGEE. The junction had 2 bases not matched to a gene; V was cut back by 0 bases and J by 0 bases. This CDR3 spans 15 amino acids. This chain's CDR3 is CASSVVGTANYGYTF. CDR3 nucleotide sequence: TGTGCCAGCAGCGTAGTGGGGACAGCTAACTATGGCTACACCTTC. Looking up the rest from reference TRBV9 and TRBJ1-2 gives the full variable domain: DSGVTQTPKHLITATGQRVTLRCSPRSGDLSVYWYQQSLDQGLQFLIQYYNGEERAKGNILERFSAQQFPDLHSELNLSSLELGDSALYFCASSVVGTANYGYTFGSGTRLTVV.

The chain's CDR3 is CASSPVRESASRNIQYF. In DNA form, the CDR3 reads TGTGCCAGCAGCCCCGTGAGGGAGTCCGCGTCGAGAAACATTCAGTACTTC. This rearrangement joins TRBV3-1 (or the pseudogene TRBV3-2) to TRBJ2-4; D perhaps matches TRBD2 (5 bases). Trimming shortened V by 4 bases and J by 6 bases, and 22 bases separated the two germline ends. Germline V gene lookup returns CDR1 LGHDT and CDR2 YNNKEL (reference sequence). The CDR3 has 17 residues.

The chain combines TRBV7-9 with TRBJ2-7; D possibly corresponds to TRBD1 (6 bases). The CDR3 is 13 residues long. The germline CDR1 and CDR2 sequences are SEHNR and FQNEAQ (reference sequence). Between the trimmed V and J ends, which lost 5 bases and 4 bases, there was a span of 12 bases. For the CDR3, the DNA is TGTGCCAGCAGCCCCTGGGACATGTACGAGCAGTACTTC. It codes for CASSPWDMYEQYF.

The rearrangement joins TRBV28 to TRBJ2-5; TRBD2 is a possible D gene (6 bases). Germline CDR1 reads MDHEN; CDR2 reads SYDVKM. Trimming stripped 6 bases from V and 9 bases from J, with 38 bases between. This CDR3 contains 20 residues. The CDR3 loop is CASSQLGRGRTDGLKGAQYF. The CDR3 nucleotides are TGTGCCAGCAGCCAGCTGGGGCGGGGCCGCACGGACGGCTTAAAAGGGGCCCAGTACTTC. The entire variable domain, with the rest obtained from reference TRBV28 and TRBJ2-5, is as follows: DVKVTQSSRYLVKRTGEKVFLECVQDMDHENMFWYRQDPGLGLRLIYFSYDVKMKEKGDIPEGYSVSREKKERFSLILESASTNQTSMYLCASSQLGRGRTDGLKGAQYFGPGTRLLVL.

This sequence joins TRBV2 and TRBJ1-1; no clear D. Germline-derived CDR1 and CDR2 are SNHLY and FYNNEI. This CDR3 spans 12 amino acids. V lost 7 bases and J 2 bases, leaving 8 bases between the germline ends. The CDR3 reads CASKTRNTEAFF. The CDR3 DNA sequence: TGTGCCAGCAAGACTCGAAACACTGAAGCTTTCTTT.